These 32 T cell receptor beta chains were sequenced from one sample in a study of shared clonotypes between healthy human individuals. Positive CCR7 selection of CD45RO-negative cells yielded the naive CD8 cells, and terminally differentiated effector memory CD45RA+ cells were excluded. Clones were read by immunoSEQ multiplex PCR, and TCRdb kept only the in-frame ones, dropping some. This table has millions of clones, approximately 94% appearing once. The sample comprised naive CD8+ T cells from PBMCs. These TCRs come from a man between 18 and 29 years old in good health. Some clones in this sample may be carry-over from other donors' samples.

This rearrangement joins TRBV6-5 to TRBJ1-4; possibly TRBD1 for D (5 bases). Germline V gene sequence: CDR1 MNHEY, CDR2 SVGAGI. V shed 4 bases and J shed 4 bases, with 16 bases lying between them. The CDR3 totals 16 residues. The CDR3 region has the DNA TGTGCCAGCAGTTTGCGGGGGGGTTCGGGTAATGAAAAACTGTTTTTT. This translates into CASSLRGGSGNEKLFF.

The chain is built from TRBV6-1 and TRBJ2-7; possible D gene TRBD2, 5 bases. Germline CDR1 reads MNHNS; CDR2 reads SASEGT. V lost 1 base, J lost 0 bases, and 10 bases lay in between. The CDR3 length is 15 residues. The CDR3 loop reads CASSEGTLVSYEQYF. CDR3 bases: TGTGCCAGCAGTGAAGGGACTCTAGTCTCCTACGAGCAGTACTTC.

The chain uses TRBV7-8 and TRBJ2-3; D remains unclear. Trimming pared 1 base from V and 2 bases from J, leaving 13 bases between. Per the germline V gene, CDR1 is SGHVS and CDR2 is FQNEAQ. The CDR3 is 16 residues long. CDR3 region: CASSLEVLAYTDTQYF. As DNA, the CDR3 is TGTGCCAGCAGCTTAGAGGTGCTGGCTTACACAGATACGCAGTATTTT.

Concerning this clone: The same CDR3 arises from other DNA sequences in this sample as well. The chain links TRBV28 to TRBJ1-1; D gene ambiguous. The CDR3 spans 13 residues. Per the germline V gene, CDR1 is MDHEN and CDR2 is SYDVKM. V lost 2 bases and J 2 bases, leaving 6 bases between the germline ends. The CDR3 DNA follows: TGTGCCAGCAGTTTACTCACCAACACTGAAGCTTTCTTT. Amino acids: CASSLLTNTEAFF.

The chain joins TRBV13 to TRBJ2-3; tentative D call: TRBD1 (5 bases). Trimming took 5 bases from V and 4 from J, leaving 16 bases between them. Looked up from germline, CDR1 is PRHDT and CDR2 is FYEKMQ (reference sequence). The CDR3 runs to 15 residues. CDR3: CASSPDKSYPDTQYF. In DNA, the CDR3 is TGTGCCAGCAGCCCGGACAAAAGTTACCCAGATACGCAGTATTTT.

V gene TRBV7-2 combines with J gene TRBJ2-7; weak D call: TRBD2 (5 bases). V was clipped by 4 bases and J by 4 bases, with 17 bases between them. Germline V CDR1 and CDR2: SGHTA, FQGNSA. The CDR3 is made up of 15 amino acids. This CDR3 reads CASSSRVFGSYEQYF. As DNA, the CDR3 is TGTGCCAGCAGCTCGAGGGTGTTCGGGTCTTACGAGCAGTACTTC.

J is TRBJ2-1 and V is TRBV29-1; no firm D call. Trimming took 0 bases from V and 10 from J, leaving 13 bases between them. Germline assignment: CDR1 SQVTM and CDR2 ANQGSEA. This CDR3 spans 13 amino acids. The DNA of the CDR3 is TGCAGCGTTGAAGATACGTGGATTTCGGAGCAGTTCTTC. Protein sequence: CSVEDTWISEQFF.

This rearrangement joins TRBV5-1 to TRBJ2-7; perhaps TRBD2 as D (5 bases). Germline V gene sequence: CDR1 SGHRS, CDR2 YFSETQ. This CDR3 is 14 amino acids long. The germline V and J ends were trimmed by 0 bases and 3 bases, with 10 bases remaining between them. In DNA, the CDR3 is TGCGCCAGCAGCTTGGCGGCGGGTATCTACGAGCAGTACTTC. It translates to CASSLAAGIYEQYF.

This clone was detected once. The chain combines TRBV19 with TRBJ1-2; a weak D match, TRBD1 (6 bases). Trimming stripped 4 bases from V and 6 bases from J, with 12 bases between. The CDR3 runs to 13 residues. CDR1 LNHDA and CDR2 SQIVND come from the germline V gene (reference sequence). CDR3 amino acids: CASSNRVRDGYTF. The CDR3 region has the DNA TGTGCCAGTAGTAACAGGGTTAGGGATGGCTACACCTTC.

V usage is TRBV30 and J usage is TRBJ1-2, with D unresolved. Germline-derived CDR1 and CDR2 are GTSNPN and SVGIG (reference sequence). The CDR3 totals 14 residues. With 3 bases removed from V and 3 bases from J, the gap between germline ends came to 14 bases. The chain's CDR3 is CAWRPTDLDYGYTF. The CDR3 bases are TGTGCCTGGAGACCCACGGACCTTGACTATGGCTACACCTTC.

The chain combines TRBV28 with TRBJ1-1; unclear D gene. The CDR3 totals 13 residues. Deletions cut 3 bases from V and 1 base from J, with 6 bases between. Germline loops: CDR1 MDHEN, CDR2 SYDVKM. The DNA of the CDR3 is TGTGCCAGCAGTTTTCACCAGAACACTGAAGCTTTCTTT. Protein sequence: CASSFHQNTEAFF.

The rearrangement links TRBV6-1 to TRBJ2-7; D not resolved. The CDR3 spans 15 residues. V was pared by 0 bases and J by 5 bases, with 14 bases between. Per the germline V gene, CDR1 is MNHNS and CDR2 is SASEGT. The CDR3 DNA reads TGTGCCAGCAGTGAAGCGGTCTCCTCGTCAAACGAGCAGTACTTC. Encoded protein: CASSEAVSSSNEQYF.

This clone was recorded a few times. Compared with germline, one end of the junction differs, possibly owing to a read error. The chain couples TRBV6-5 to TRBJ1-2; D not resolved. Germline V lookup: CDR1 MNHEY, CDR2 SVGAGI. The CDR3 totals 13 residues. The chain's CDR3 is CASSYSNGDGNTF. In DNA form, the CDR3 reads TGTGCCAGCAGTTACTCGAACGGGGATGGCAACACCTTC.

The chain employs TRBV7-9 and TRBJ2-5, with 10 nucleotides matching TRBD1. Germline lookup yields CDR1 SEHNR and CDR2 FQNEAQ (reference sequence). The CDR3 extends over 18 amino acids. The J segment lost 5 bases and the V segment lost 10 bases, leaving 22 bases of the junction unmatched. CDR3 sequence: CATTNRVPDRGSWETQYF. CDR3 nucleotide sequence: TGTGCCACCACAAATAGGGTCCCGGACAGGGGGTCGTGGGAGACCCAGTACTTC.

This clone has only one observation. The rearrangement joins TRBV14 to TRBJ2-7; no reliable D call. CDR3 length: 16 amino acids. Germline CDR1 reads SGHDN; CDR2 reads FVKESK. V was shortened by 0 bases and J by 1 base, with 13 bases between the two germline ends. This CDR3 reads CASSQDWPVGSYEQYF. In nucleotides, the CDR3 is TGTGCCAGCAGCCAAGATTGGCCAGTCGGATCCTACGAGCAGTACTTC.

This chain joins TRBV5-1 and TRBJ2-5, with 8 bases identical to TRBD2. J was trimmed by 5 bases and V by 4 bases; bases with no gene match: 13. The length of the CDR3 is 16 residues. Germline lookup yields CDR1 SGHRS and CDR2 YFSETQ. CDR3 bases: TGCGCCAGCAGCCGACATAGGCGGGAGGCGAGGGAGACCCAGTACTTC. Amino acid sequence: CASSRHRREARETQYF.

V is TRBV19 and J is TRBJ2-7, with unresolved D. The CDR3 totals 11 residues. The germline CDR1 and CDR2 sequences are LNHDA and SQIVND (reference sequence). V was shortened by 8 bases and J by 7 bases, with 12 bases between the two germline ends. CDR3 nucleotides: TGTGCCAGTCTTGGGTTTGAAGAGCAGTACTTC. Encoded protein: CASLGFEEQYF.

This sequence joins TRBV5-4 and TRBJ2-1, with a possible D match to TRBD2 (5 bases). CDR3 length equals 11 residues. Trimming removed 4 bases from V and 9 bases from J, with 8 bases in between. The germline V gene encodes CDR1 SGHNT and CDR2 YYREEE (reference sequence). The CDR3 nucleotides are TGTGCCAGCAGCGTCGGGGTTGAGCAGTTCTTC. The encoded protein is CASSVGVEQFF. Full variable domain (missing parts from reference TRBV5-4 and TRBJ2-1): ETGVTQSPTHLIKTRGQQVTLRCSSQSGHNTVSWYQQALGQGPQFIFQYYREEENGRGNFPPRFSGLQFPNYSSELNVNALELDDSALYLCASSVGVEQFFGPGTRLTVL.

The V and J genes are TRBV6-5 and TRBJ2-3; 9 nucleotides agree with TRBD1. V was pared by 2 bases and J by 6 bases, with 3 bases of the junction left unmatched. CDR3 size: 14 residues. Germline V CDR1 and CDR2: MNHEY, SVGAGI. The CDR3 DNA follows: TGTGCCAGCAGTTACGGGACAGGGTTGGATACGCAGTATTTT. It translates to CASSYGTGLDTQYF.

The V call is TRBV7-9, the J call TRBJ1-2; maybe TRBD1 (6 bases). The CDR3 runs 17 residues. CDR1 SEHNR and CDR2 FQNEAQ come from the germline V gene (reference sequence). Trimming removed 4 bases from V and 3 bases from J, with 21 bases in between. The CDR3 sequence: CASSSTHRGGADYGYTF. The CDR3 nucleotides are TGTGCCAGCAGCTCCACGCACCGGGGGGGCGCCGACTATGGCTACACCTTC.

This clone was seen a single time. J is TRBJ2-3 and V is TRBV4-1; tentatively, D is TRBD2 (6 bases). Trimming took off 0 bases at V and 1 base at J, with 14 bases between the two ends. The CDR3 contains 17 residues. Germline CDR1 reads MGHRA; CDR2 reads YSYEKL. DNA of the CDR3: TGCGCCAGCAGCCAAGATGACTGGGCTAGCGGCACAGATACGCAGTATTTT. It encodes CASSQDDWASGTDTQYF.

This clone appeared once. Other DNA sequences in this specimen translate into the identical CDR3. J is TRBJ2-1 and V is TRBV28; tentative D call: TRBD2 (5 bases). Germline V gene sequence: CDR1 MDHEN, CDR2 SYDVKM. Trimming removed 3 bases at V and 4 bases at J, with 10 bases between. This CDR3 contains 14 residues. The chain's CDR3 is CASSLGDSYNEQFF. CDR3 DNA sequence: TGTGCCAGCAGTTTGGGAGACTCATACAATGAGCAGTTCTTC.

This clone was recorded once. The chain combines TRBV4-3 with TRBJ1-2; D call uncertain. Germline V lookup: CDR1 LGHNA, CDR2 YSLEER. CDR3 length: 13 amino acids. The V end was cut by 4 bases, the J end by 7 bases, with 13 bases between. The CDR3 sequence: CASSRGGRSGYTF. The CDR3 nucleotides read TGCGCCAGCAGCCGAGGCGGAAGGAGTGGCTACACCTTC.

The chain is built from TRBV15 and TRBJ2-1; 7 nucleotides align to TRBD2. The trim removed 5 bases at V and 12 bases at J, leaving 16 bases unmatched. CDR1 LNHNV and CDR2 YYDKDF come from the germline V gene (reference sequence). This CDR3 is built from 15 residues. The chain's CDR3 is CATSGSGTIRFGQFF. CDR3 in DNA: TGTGCCACCAGCGGTTCCGGGACTATTCGTTTCGGGCAGTTCTTC.

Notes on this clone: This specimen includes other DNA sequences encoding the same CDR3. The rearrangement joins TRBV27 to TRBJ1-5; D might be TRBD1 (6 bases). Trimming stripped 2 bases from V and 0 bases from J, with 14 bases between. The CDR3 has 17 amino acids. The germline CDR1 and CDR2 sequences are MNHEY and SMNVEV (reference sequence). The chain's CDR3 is CASSLRGGPYSNQPQHF. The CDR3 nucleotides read TGTGCCAGCAGTTTAAGAGGGGGGCCTTATAGCAATCAGCCCCAGCATTTT.

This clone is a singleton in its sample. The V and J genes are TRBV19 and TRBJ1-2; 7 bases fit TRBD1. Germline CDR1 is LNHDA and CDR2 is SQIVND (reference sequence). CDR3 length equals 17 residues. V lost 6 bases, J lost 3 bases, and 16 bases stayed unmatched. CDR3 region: CASSPDGTESPDYGYTF. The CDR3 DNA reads TGTGCCAGTAGCCCAGACGGGACAGAGTCCCCAGACTATGGCTACACCTTC.

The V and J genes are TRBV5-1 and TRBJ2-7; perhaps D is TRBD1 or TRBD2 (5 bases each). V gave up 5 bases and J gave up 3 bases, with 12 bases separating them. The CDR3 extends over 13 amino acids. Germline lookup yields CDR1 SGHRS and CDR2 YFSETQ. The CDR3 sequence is CASRVGPRYEQYF. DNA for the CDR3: TGCGCCAGCAGGGTGGGACCACGCTACGAGCAGTACTTC.

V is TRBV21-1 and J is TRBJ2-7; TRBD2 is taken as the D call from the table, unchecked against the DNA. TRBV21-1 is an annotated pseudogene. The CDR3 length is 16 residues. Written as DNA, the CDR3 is TGTGCCAGCAGCAGGGGGGGTTTGTGGGCCTCCTACGAGCAGTACTTC. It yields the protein CASSRGGLWASYEQYF.

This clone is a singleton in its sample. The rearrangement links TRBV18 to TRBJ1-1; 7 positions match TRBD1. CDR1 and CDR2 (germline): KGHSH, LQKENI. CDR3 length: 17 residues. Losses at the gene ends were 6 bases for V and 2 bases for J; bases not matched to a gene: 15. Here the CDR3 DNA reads TGTGCCAGCTCCCCCAATAGGGGGACAGACTTAAACACTGAAGCTTTCTTT. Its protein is CASSPNRGTDLNTEAFF.

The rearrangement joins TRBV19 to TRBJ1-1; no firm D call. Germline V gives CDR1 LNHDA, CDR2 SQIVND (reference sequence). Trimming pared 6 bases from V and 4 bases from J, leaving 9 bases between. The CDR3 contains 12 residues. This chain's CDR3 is CASRTGFTEAFF. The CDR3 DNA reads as TGTGCCAGTAGGACGGGGTTCACTGAAGCTTTCTTT.

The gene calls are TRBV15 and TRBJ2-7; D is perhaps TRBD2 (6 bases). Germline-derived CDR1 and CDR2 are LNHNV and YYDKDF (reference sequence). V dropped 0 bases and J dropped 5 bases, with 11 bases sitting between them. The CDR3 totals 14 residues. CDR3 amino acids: CATSRDLGGHEQYF. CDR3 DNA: TGTGCCACCAGCAGAGATCTGGGGGGTCACGAGCAGTACTTC.

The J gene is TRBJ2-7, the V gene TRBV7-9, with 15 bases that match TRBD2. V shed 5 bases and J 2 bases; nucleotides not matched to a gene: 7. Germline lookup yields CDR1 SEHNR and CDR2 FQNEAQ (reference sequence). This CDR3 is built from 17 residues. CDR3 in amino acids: CASSMGLAGGPTYEQYF. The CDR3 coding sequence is TGTGCCAGCAGCATGGGACTAGCGGGAGGTCCTACCTACGAGCAGTACTTC.